This TCR beta chain was sequenced during a study of control samples from healthy donors and cancer patients. Sequencing was performed with immunoSEQ multiplex PCR; in TCRdb, only in-frame clones are kept and a portion is missing. The sample includes 150,000 to 160,000 clones, approximately 93% of them seen just once. Germline CDR1 is SGHDT and CDR2 is YYEEEE. V lost 5 bases to trimming and J lost 5 bases; unmatched junction nucleotides: 6. The CDR3 sequence is 16 residues long. Sequencing input: blood. V is TRBV5-6 and J is TRBJ1-6; 11 bases map to TRBD1. The TCR originated in a middle-aged man in good health. The CDR3 is CASSPPGQGDNSPLHF. The CDR3 coding sequence is TGTGCCAGCAGTCCTCCGGGACAGGGGGATAATTCACCCCTCCACTTT.